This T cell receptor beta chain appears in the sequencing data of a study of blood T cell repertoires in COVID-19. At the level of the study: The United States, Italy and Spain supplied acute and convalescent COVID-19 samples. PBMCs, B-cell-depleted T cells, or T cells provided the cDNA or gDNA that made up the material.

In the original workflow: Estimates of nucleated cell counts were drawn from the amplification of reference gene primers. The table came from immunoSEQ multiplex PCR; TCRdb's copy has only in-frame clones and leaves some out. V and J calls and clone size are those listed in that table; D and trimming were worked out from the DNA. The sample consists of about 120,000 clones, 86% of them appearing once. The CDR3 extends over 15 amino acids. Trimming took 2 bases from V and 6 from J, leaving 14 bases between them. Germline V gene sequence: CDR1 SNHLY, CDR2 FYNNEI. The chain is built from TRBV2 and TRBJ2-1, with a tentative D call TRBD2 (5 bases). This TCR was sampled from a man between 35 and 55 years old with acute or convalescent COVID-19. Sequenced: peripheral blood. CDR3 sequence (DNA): TGTGCCAGCAGTGAAAGGTGGGAGTCTGGCAATGAGCAGTTCTTC. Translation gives CASSERWESGNEQFF. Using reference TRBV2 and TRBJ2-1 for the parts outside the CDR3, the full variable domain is EPEVTQTPSHQVTQMGQEVILRCVPISNHLYFYWYRQILGQKVEFLVSFYNNEISEKSEIFDDQFSVERPDGSNFTLKIRSTKLEDSAMYFCASSERWESGNEQFFGPGTRLTVL.